Below are 3 T cell receptor beta chains sequenced from a single sample in a study of blood T cell repertoires in COVID-19 (dated by TCRdb to 2020 to 2021). To prepare the library, the immunoSEQ multiplex PCR assay was applied. As stored in TCRdb, this immuneACCESS dataset retains in-frame rearrangements with V and J assigned. A fraction of the clones does not appear; measured against another copy, unresolved V genes explain less than half of the discrepancy, and the remainder lacks a known reason. The sample table records approximately 190,000 clones; about 85% of these occur just once. 20% to 25% of the sample is taken by the ten largest. Material for sequencing was PBMCs or T cells enriched from blood (not recorded which). The receptors come from a woman between 35 and 50 years old in a cohort exposed to, infected with or recovered from COVID-19 (not recorded which).

The chain employs TRBV4-1 and TRBJ1-5, with D uncertain. The V end was cut by 3 bases, the J end by 0 bases, with 9 bases between. Germline V lookup: CDR1 MGHRA, CDR2 YSYEKL. This CDR3 has 15 residues. The CDR3 loop is CASSQNSNSNQPQHF. DNA of the CDR3: TGCGCCAGCAGCCAGAACAGCAATAGCAATCAGCCCCAGCATTTT.

V and J are TRBV25-1 and TRBJ1-6, with TRBD1 matching 8 bases. V was pared by 4 bases and J by 8 bases, with 4 bases of the junction left unmatched. This CDR3 is built from 14 residues. The V gene's germline CDR1 is MGHDK and CDR2 SYGVNS. The CDR3 reads CASSVRGPDSPLHF. The CDR3 coding sequence is TGTGCCAGCAGTGTCAGGGGGCCCGATTCACCCCTCCACTTT.

This rearrangement joins TRBV6-2 or TRBV6-3 to TRBJ2-2; TRBD2 matches at 9 bases. This CDR3 comprises 15 residues. CDR1 is MNHEY, CDR2 SVGEGT, per germline. The trim removed 0 bases at V and 9 bases at J, leaving 5 bases unmatched. The CDR3 spells CASSYSLREGRELFF. Written as DNA, the CDR3 is TGTGCCAGCAGTTACTCTTTGCGGGAGGGCCGGGAGCTGTTTTTT.